These 27 T cell receptor beta chains originate from one sample sequenced in a study of identical twins (dated by TCRdb to 2016 to 2017). Libraries were built with 5' RACE. TCRdb records Illumina HiSeq 2000 as the sequencer. TCRdb reprocessed the public reads (quality trimming at Q25 with fastp, clone calling with MiXCR) and kept in-frame beta chains. Each CDR3 protein gets just one entry, which takes the most common genes and DNA from the rows behind it. Present in this sample are around 490,000 distinct CDR3 sequences, around 24% of which were seen just once. The top ten constitute around 0.5% of the sample. These data were likewise used in another study, on yellow fever vaccine responses in identical twins.

The sequencing sample was made of CD4+ T cells sorted from blood. The source of these receptors is a woman younger than 30 in good health.

The chain is built from TRBV28 and TRBJ2-5; 8 nucleotides line up with TRBD2. J gave up 4 bases and V 7 bases, and 5 bases lay outside the gene matches. Germline assignment: CDR1 MDHEN and CDR2 SYDVKM. The CDR3 covers 13 residues. The CDR3 sequence: CASNGGAIETQYF. In nucleotides, the CDR3 is TGTGCCAGCAACGGGGGGGCGATAGAGACCCAGTACTTC.

This clonotype occurred a few times. The V call is TRBV7-2, the J call TRBJ2-7; D unclear. CDR3 length equals 15 residues. Trimming cost V 1 base and J 2 bases, with 12 bases left between them. Germline loops: CDR1 SGHTA, CDR2 FQGNSA. The CDR3 protein is CASSLVDMATYEQYF. The CDR3 coding sequence is TGTGCCAGCAGCTTAGTAGATATGGCAACCTACGAGCAGTACTTC.

V and J are TRBV19 and TRBJ2-1; 11 positions match TRBD1. The CDR3 consists of 14 residues. The J segment lost 7 bases and the V segment lost 9 bases, leaving 8 bases of the junction unmatched. The germline V gene encodes CDR1 LNHDA and CDR2 SQIVND (reference sequence). In DNA, the CDR3 is TGTGCCAGCAACGGACAGGGGGCTGCTAATGAGCAGTTCTTC. Its protein is CASNGQGAANEQFF.

This clonotype was observed a few times. The chain uses TRBV4-1 and TRBJ2-4; 7 bases agree with TRBD1. CDR1 MGHRA and CDR2 YSYEKL come from the germline V gene. Trimming cost V 1 base and J 0 bases; bases outside gene matches: 6. This CDR3 comprises 17 residues. The CDR3 DNA follows: TGCGCCAGCAGCCAAGCGTTAGGGGGCCTAGCCAAAAACATTCAGTACTTC. Its protein product is CASSQALGGLAKNIQYF.

V and J are TRBV27 and TRBJ2-5; TRBD2 aligns across 10 bases. This CDR3 comprises 16 residues. V lost 4 bases and J lost 5; bases outside the gene matches: 10. Germline CDR1 and CDR2: MNHEY and SMNVEV (reference sequence). This chain's CDR3 is CASSSRGSGRAETQYF. The CDR3 DNA is TGTGCCAGCAGTTCTCGAGGCAGCGGGAGGGCCGAGACCCAGTACTTC.

The sample holds many counts of this clonotype. The V and J genes are TRBV10-3 and TRBJ1-1, with 7 bases aligning to TRBD1. The germline V gene encodes CDR1 ENHRY and CDR2 SYGVKD. J was trimmed by 1 base and V by 6 bases; bases with no gene match: 8. The CDR3 length is 15 residues. CDR3 DNA sequence: TGTGCCATCAGAGAACAGGGGTCCACGAACACTGAAGCTTTCTTT. Residues: CAIREQGSTNTEAFF.

This clonotype turned up a few times. The chain is built from TRBV4-2 and TRBJ2-7, with D perhaps matching TRBD1 (6 bases). V was clipped by 1 base and J by 4 bases, with 14 bases between them. CDR3 length: 15 residues. Germline CDR1 reads LGHNA; CDR2 reads YNFKEQ. CDR3 residues: CASSQADRLGYEQYF. The CDR3 DNA reads as TGTGCCAGCAGCCAAGCCGACAGGTTGGGATACGAGCAGTACTTC.

The table lists this clonotype with a few counts. One end of the junction does not line up with germline, which may come from a read error. The chain uses TRBV11-2 and TRBJ2-4; no clear D. From germline, CDR1 is SGHAT and CDR2 FQNNGV. This CDR3 is built from 12 residues. The CDR3 nucleotides are TGTGCCAGCAGCTTAGCCCAAAACATTCAGTACTTC. It translates to CASSLAQNIQYF.

The chain employs TRBV20-1 and TRBJ2-1, with 11 nucleotides matching TRBD2. The junction had 10 bases not matched to a gene; V was cut back by 0 bases and J by 6 bases. The length of the CDR3 is 17 residues. The V gene's germline CDR1 is DFQATT and CDR2 SNEGSKA (reference sequence). This CDR3 is CSAREEGAGLAANEQFF. The CDR3 DNA follows: TGCAGTGCTAGAGAGGAGGGGGCGGGACTAGCGGCCAATGAGCAGTTCTTC.

This clonotype was seen only a few times. The CDR3 DNA follows: TGTGCCAGCAGCTTGGGATCCACTAGCGGGGGCATGCCCCAAGAGACCCAGTACTTC. It translates to CASSLGSTSGGMPQETQYF. V and J are TRBV5-6 and TRBJ2-5; 11 bases agree with TRBD2. The CDR3 length is 19 residues. Germline V gives CDR1 SGHDT, CDR2 YYEEEE. Trimming removed 0 bases from V and 1 base from J; junction bases left unmatched: 11.

This clonotype occurred a few times. The chain has TRBV5-1 and TRBJ1-6, with 8 nucleotides matching TRBD1. V shed 0 bases and J 7 bases; nucleotides not matched to a gene: 3. This CDR3 comprises 15 residues. The germline V gene encodes CDR1 SGHRS and CDR2 YFSETQ. CDR3 in DNA: TGCGCCAGCAGCTTGGGACAGGGGTGGAATTCACCCCTCCACTTT. Protein: CASSLGQGWNSPLHF.

The V and J genes are TRBV12-3 or TRBV12-4 and TRBJ2-1, with 7 bases that match TRBD1. The CDR3 runs to 14 residues. Unmatched junction bases numbered 7, after V lost 8 bases and J lost 3 bases. CDR3 loop: CASSDRAIYNEQFF. CDR3 nucleotide sequence: TGTGCCAGCTCCGACAGGGCGATCTACAATGAGCAGTTCTTC.

The chain has TRBV29-1 and TRBJ2-4; 7 nucleotides match TRBD1. Looked up from germline, CDR1 is SQVTM and CDR2 is ANQGSEA. This CDR3 region has 14 residues. V shed 7 bases and J 3 bases; nucleotides not matched to a gene: 9. The CDR3 sequence: CSAAPGQNKNIQYF. The CDR3 DNA reads as TGCAGCGCCGCCCCGGGACAGAACAAAAACATTCAGTACTTC.

This clonotype was observed many times. The chain couples TRBV24-1 to TRBJ2-1; D gene unclear. Trimming left V 6 bases short and J 1 base short, with 3 bases between. Per germline, CDR1 KGHDR and CDR2 SFDVKD. This CDR3 has 12 residues. The CDR3, as DNA: TGTGCCACCAGTTCTTCCTACAATGAGCAGTTCTTC. Amino acids: CATSSSYNEQFF.

The chain carries TRBV12-3 or TRBV12-4 and TRBJ2-5; the D gene could be TRBD1 or TRBD2 (5 bases each). The CDR3 length is 14 residues. Trimming took off 6 bases at V and 5 bases at J, with 16 bases between the two ends. The CDR3 loop is CASSPWGGRETQYF. CDR3 DNA sequence: TGTGCCAGCAGCCCGTGGGGCGGGCGGGAGACCCAGTACTTC.

This clonotype was seen only a few times. The chain combines TRBV5-1 with TRBJ2-3; TRBD1 matches at 7 bases. V shed 7 bases and J 6 bases; nucleotides not matched to a gene: 14. Germline-derived CDR1 and CDR2 are SGHRS and YFSETQ. The CDR3 consists of 15 residues. The CDR3: CASQPSTGFFDTQYF. CDR3 DNA: TGCGCCAGCCAGCCCTCGACAGGGTTTTTTGATACGCAGTATTTT.

The V call is TRBV12-3 or TRBV12-4, the J call TRBJ2-6; D tentatively fits TRBD1 or TRBD2 (5 bases each). This CDR3 contains 17 residues. The V end was cut by 2 bases, the J end by 0 bases, with 11 bases between. The CDR3 coding sequence is TGTGCCAGCAGTTTAATGGGACGGGGCTCTGGGGCCAACGTCCTGACTTTC. It specifies CASSLMGRGSGANVLTF.

The chain has TRBV20-1 and TRBJ1-1; no clear D. CDR1 and CDR2 (germline): DFQATT, SNEGSKA (reference sequence). V was cut by 1 base and J by 1 base, with 16 bases left in between. This CDR3 has 16 residues. CDR3 in amino acids: CSARAGLAGGNTEAFF. As DNA, the CDR3 is TGCAGTGCTAGAGCCGGCTTAGCTGGTGGGAACACTGAAGCTTTCTTT.

The table lists this clonotype with a few counts. The genes are TRBV20-1 and TRBJ2-7, with 11 bases fitting TRBD2. CDR3 length: 14 residues. V was clipped by 5 bases and J by 6 bases; unmatched bases: 9. CDR1 and CDR2 (germline): DFQATT, SNEGSKA (reference sequence). CDR3 sequence: CSAGILAGVGEQYF. In DNA, the CDR3 is TGCAGTGCTGGGATACTAGCGGGAGTCGGCGAGCAGTACTTC.

This rearrangement joins TRBV27 to TRBJ2-7; TRBD2 aligns across 15 bases. V dropped 3 bases and J dropped 4; count of bases not matched to a gene: 7. The CDR3 totals 17 residues. Germline V lookup: CDR1 MNHEY, CDR2 SMNVEV (reference sequence). CDR3 sequence (DNA): TGTGCCAGCAGTTTGGGGACTAGCGGGAGGAAGAGATACGAGCAGTACTTC. Protein: CASSLGTSGRKRYEQYF.

This clonotype was seen only a few times. This rearrangement joins TRBV11-2 to TRBJ2-3, with D maybe TRBD2 (6 bases). The CDR3 has 15 residues. Trimming removed 1 base from V and 4 bases from J, with 12 bases in between. The germline gives CDR1 SGHAT, CDR2 FQNNGV. The CDR3 nucleotides read TGTGCCAGCAGCTTAGCGGGAGTCGGCCCAGATACGCAGTATTTT. Its protein is CASSLAGVGPDTQYF.

This clonotype was counted only a few times. The rearrangement links TRBV5-1 to TRBJ2-1; TRBD2 might be the D (7 bases). Germline V gene lookup returns CDR1 SGHRS and CDR2 YFSETQ. This CDR3 comprises 13 residues. V lost 2 bases, J lost 8 bases, and 11 bases lay in between. Here the CDR3 DNA reads TGCGCCAGCAGCTTTCGGGGGGCGGATGAGCAGTTCTTC. Its translation is CASSFRGADEQFF.

This rearrangement joins TRBV24-1 to TRBJ2-1; D is ambiguous. With 6 bases removed from V and 10 bases from J, the gap between germline ends came to 12 bases. Germline-derived CDR1 and CDR2 are KGHDR and SFDVKD. The CDR3 is 12 residues long. As DNA, the CDR3 is TGTGCCACCAGTTATCCCGGCGGAGAGCAGTTCTTC. Protein sequence: CATSYPGGEQFF.

J is TRBJ1-4 and V is TRBV27; the match to TRBD1 covers 7 bases. The germline CDR1 and CDR2 sequences are MNHEY and SMNVEV (reference sequence). Trimming cost V 10 bases and J 4 bases; bases outside gene matches: 9. The length of the CDR3 is 14 residues. CDR3 bases: TGTGCCACCAAGGGAGACAGGGTTAATGAAAAACTGTTTTTT. It translates to CATKGDRVNEKLFF.

The sample holds many counts of this clonotype. The V gene is TRBV19, the J gene TRBJ1-1; unclear D gene. Germline V gene data show CDR1 as LNHDA and CDR2 as SQIVND (reference sequence). Trimming pared 9 bases from V and 2 bases from J, leaving 10 bases between. The CDR3 totals 12 residues. This CDR3 reads CASSRLNTEAFF. CDR3 bases: TGTGCCAGCAGCCGACTAAACACTGAAGCTTTCTTT.

The rearrangement joins TRBV5-1 to TRBJ2-3, with a tentative D call TRBD1 (6 bases). The V gene lost 1 base and the J gene lost 2 bases, with 17 bases spanning the gap. Germline V gives CDR1 SGHRS, CDR2 YFSETQ. The CDR3 has 17 amino acids. As DNA, the CDR3 is TGCGCCAGCAGCTTGAGGGACACTCGAATTAACACAGATACGCAGTATTTT. Translation gives CASSLRDTRINTDTQYF. Full variable domain (remainder filled in from reference TRBV5-1 and TRBJ2-3): KAGVTQTPRYLIKTRGQQVTLSCSPISGHRSVSWYQQTPGQGLQFLFEYFSETQRNKGNFPGRFSGRQFSNSRSEMNVSTLELGDSALYLCASSLRDTRINTDTQYFGPGTRLTVL.

This chain links TRBV10-3 with TRBJ1-3; no firm D call. Germline assignment: CDR1 ENHRY and CDR2 SYGVKD. The CDR3 sequence is 15 residues long. V lost 0 bases, J lost 0 bases, and 6 bases lay in between. CDR3 region: CAISESENSGNTIYF. CDR3 bases: TGTGCCATCAGTGAGTCGGAGAACTCTGGAAACACCATATATTTT.